This entry lists 27 T cell receptor beta chains sequenced from one sample in a study of cytomegalovirus exposure and HLA in healthy donors. Primers: 60 Vbeta forward and 13 Jbeta reverse. Assay used: immunoSEQ multiplex PCR; TCRdb lists only in-frame clones, some missing. The data contain tens of thousands of clones, less than 75% of them singletons. Sequences were obtained from PBMCs. These receptors were taken from a woman aged 25 to 39 in good health and CMV-seropositive.

The gene calls are TRBV7-9 and TRBJ2-5, with TRBD2 as a possible D gene (5 bases). CDR1 is SEHNR and CDR2 is FQNEAQ in the germline V gene (reference sequence). The V gene lost 3 bases and the J gene lost 5 bases, with 22 bases spanning the gap. The CDR3 spans 17 residues. The CDR3 sequence: CASSFSQTNALWETQYF. The DNA for the CDR3 is TGTGCCAGCAGCTTTTCACAGACTAACGCCCTTTGGGAGACCCAGTACTTC.

In its sample, this clone was seen a few times. The V gene is TRBV4-1, the J gene TRBJ1-1; a possible D gene is TRBD1 (6 bases). Germline V gives CDR1 MGHRA, CDR2 YSYEKL. Deletions cut 6 bases from V and 1 base from J, with 9 bases between. The CDR3 length is 13 residues. The CDR3 DNA sequence: TGCGCCAGCAGTTACAGGGAGAACACTGAAGCTTTCTTT. Its translation: CASSYRENTEAFF.

This chain uses TRBV28 with TRBJ1-2; D unclear. V lost 7 bases and J lost 0, with 12 bases in between. This CDR3 has 14 residues. In germline, CDR1 is MDHEN, CDR2 SYDVKM. CDR3 coding DNA: TGTGCCAGCAACGACAAATTTACTAACTATGGCTACACCTTC. It translates to CASNDKFTNYGYTF.

The chain joins TRBV28 to TRBJ2-3; D gene unclear. The V and J ends lost 1 base and 4 bases respectively, with 3 bases between them. CDR1 and CDR2 from the germline V gene are MDHEN and SYDVKM. This CDR3 is 12 amino acids long. CDR3 coding DNA: TGTGCCAGCAGTTTATCAGCAGATACGCAGTATTTT. This translates into CASSLSADTQYF. Based on the CDR3 plus reference TRBV28 and TRBJ2-3, the full variable domain is DVKVTQSSRYLVKRTGEKVFLECVQDMDHENMFWYRQDPGLGLRLIYFSYDVKMKEKGDIPEGYSVSREKKERFSLILESASTNQTSMYLCASSLSADTQYFGPGTRLTVL.

The genes are TRBV6-5 and TRBJ2-3; no definite D call. Germline V gene lookup returns CDR1 MNHEY and CDR2 SVGAGI. This CDR3 spans 14 amino acids. V shed 2 bases and J shed 6 bases, with 12 bases lying between them. CDR3 nucleotides: TGTGCCAGCAGTTACGCTTCTAAATCTGATACGCAGTATTTT. Encoded protein: CASSYASKSDTQYF.

In nucleotides, the CDR3 is TGCGCCAGCAGCTGGGACAAAGAGACCCAGTACTTC. This translates into CASSWDKETQYF. This chain connects TRBV5-1 to TRBJ2-5; the D gene is possibly TRBD1 (6 bases). CDR1 and CDR2 from the germline V gene are SGHRS and YFSETQ. There are 12 residues in the CDR3. V was pared by 3 bases and J by 3 bases, with 6 bases between.

The chain recombines TRBV7-9 with TRBJ2-1; 16 bases are shared with TRBD2. The CDR3 loop spans 16 amino acids. With V trimmed by 4 bases and J by 9 bases, 6 bases remained unmatched. The germline V gene has CDR1 SEHNR and CDR2 FQNEAQ (reference sequence). In nucleotides, the CDR3 is TGTGCCAGCAGCTGGGGGACTAGCGGGGGGGCCGGTGAGCAGTTCTTC. Protein product: CASSWGTSGGAGEQFF.

The chain couples TRBV4-1 to TRBJ2-5; 7 positions agree with TRBD2. Germline V lookup: CDR1 MGHRA, CDR2 YSYEKL. Trimming removed 4 bases from V and 11 bases from J; junction bases left unmatched: 16. The CDR3 has 15 amino acids. The CDR3 DNA follows: TGCGCCAGCAGCCGTCCTGAACTAGCGTCGGAAGAGCAGTACTTC. Translated, it gives CASSRPELASEEQYF.

This chain uses TRBV29-1 with TRBJ2-1, with D possibly matching TRBD1 (6 bases). The ends were cut back, 7 bases at V and 4 bases at J, with 11 bases in the middle. CDR3 length: 12 residues. Looked up from germline, CDR1 is SQVTM and CDR2 is ANQGSEA. The CDR3 here is CSAVGTYNEQFF. The CDR3 DNA is TGCAGCGCCGTCGGGACATACAATGAGCAGTTCTTC.

The genes are TRBV4-1 and TRBJ1-4, with TRBD1 identical over 7 bases. Germline V gene sequence: CDR1 MGHRA, CDR2 YSYEKL. Trimming at V came to 3 bases and at J to 6 bases, leaving 7 bases not matched to a gene. The CDR3 contains 15 residues. DNA of the CDR3: TGCGCCAGCAGCCATCGACAGGGTTTATATGAAAAACTGTTTTTT. Translated: CASSHRQGLYEKLFF.

This clone was counted once. The chain couples TRBV7-2 to TRBJ1-2; 8 bases agree with TRBD1. Germline trimming cut 5 bases from V and 4 bases from J; bases unmatched to any gene: 6. This CDR3 comprises 14 residues. CDR1 SGHTA and CDR2 FQGNSA come from the germline V gene. CDR3: CASSPAGQVYGYTF. DNA for the CDR3: TGTGCCAGCAGCCCCGCGGGACAGGTCTATGGCTACACCTTC. Based on the CDR3 plus reference TRBV7-2 and TRBJ1-2, the full variable domain is GAGVSQSPSNKVTEKGKDVELRCDPISGHTALYWYRQSLGQGLEFLIYFQGNSAPDKSGLPSDRFSAERTGGSVSTLTIQRTQQEDSAVYLCASSPAGQVYGYTFGSGTRLTVV.

The V and J genes are TRBV7-3 and TRBJ1-1, with 7 bases aligning to TRBD1. The CDR3 covers 14 residues. Germline values: CDR1 SGHTA, CDR2 FQGTGA. V trimming: 0 bases; J trimming: 4 bases; junction bases outside the gene matches: 2. CDR3 residues: CASSLTQGVTEAFF. As DNA, the CDR3 is TGTGCCAGCAGCTTAACGCAGGGGGTCACTGAAGCTTTCTTT. The complete variable domain, with remaining parts taken from reference TRBV7-3 and TRBJ1-1, reads GAGVSQTPSNKVTEKGKYVELRCDPISGHTALYWYRQSLGQGPEFLIYFQGTGAADDSGLPNDRFFAVRPEGSVSTLKIQRTERGDSAVYLCASSLTQGVTEAFFGQGTRLTVV.

This clone occurred a few times. The chain couples TRBV2 to TRBJ1-3, with 7 bases identical to TRBD1. V shed 4 bases and J 7 bases; nucleotides not matched to a gene: 7. The CDR3 has 14 residues. The germline V gene encodes CDR1 SNHLY and CDR2 FYNNEI. The CDR3 region is CASSGTGAWNTIYF. The CDR3 DNA reads TGTGCCAGCAGTGGAACAGGGGCTTGGAACACCATATATTTT.

Comment on this clone: Other DNA sequences in the same sample also yield this CDR3. The chain couples TRBV2 to TRBJ1-5, with no clear D. The CDR3 extends over 15 amino acids. The V end lost 4 bases, the J end lost 6 bases, and 16 bases lay between the germline ends. In germline, CDR1 is SNHLY, CDR2 FYNNEI. The CDR3 sequence is CASSGRETFAQPQHF. The CDR3 DNA follows: TGTGCCAGCAGTGGACGGGAAACGTTTGCTCAGCCCCAGCATTTT. The full variable domain, rest sourced from reference TRBV2 and TRBJ1-5, is EPEVTQTPSHQVTQMGQEVILRCVPISNHLYFYWYRQILGQKVEFLVSFYNNEISEKSEIFDDQFSVERPDGSNFTLKIRSTKLEDSAMYFCASSGRETFAQPQHFGDGTRLSIL.

This sequence joins TRBV7-2 and TRBJ2-1, with D unclear. The length of the CDR3 is 14 residues. CDR1 is SGHTA, CDR2 FQGNSA, per germline. The ends were cut back, 0 bases at V and 10 bases at J, with 13 bases in the middle. CDR3: CASSLANIGGEQFF. The CDR3 DNA reads TGTGCCAGCAGCTTAGCCAATATTGGTGGCGAGCAGTTCTTC.

By share, this clone ranks as medium-sized. The rearrangement links TRBV9 to TRBJ1-4; 9 bases map to TRBD1. Looked up from germline, CDR1 is SGDLS and CDR2 is YYNGEE. This CDR3 region has 15 residues. Germline trimming cut 3 bases from V and 7 bases from J; bases unmatched to any gene: 7. The CDR3 DNA reads as TGTGCCAGCAGCGGGCAACAGGGGGCTAGTGAAAAACTGTTTTTT. Translating gives CASSGQQGASEKLFF.

The chain is built from TRBV5-1 and TRBJ2-7; 10 bases map to TRBD1. CDR3 size: 15 residues. Per the germline V gene, CDR1 is SGHRS and CDR2 is YFSETQ. V shed 5 bases and J 5 bases; nucleotides not matched to a gene: 10. As DNA, the CDR3 is TGCGCCAGCAGTACCATCGGGGACAGGGGCCACGAGCAGTACTTC. This codes for CASSTIGDRGHEQYF.

This chain uses TRBV6-1 with TRBJ1-5, with 7 bases matching TRBD1. This CDR3 is 15 amino acids long. The junction had 5 bases not matched to a gene; V was cut back by 6 bases and J by 0 bases. CDR1 and CDR2 (germline): MNHNS, SASEGT. The CDR3 DNA reads as TGTGCCAGCAGACCAGACAGGGTTAGCAATCAGCCCCAGCATTTT. It specifies CASRPDRVSNQPQHF.

The sample holds one count of this clone. In nucleotides, the CDR3 is TGTGCCAGCAGTTTAAGGACTAGCACGGGGGGTGGGCAGTTCTTC. As protein: CASSLRTSTGGGQFF. The rearrangement links TRBV27 to TRBJ2-1; 8 bases align to TRBD2. V was clipped by 2 bases and J by 12 bases; unmatched bases: 12. This CDR3 spans 15 amino acids. In germline, CDR1 is MNHEY, CDR2 SMNVEV (reference sequence).

Remarks on this clone: An end of the junction does not agree with germline; a read error may underlie this. The rearrangement joins TRBV7-9 to TRBJ1-2; maybe TRBD1 (5 bases). This CDR3 comprises 16 residues. From germline, CDR1 is SEHNR and CDR2 FQNEAQ (reference sequence). The CDR3 bases are TGTTCCAGCAGCTTAGTATTAGTAGGGGTGATCAATGGCTACACCTTC. Its translation: CSSSLVLVGVINGYTF.

The rearrangement uses TRBV28 and TRBJ1-6, with TRBD1 matching 9 bases. Germline lookup yields CDR1 MDHEN and CDR2 SYDVKM. CDR3 length equals 14 residues. Trimming took 6 bases from V and 6 from J; bases not matched to a gene: 3. The CDR3 sequence: CASRGQGGNSPLHF. The CDR3 DNA is TGTGCCAGCAGGGGACAGGGCGGTAATTCACCCCTCCACTTT.

This clone was recorded a few times. V and J are TRBV7-2 and TRBJ1-2; D is uncertain. The germline V gene encodes CDR1 SGHTA and CDR2 FQGNSA. This CDR3 is 13 amino acids long. The V end lost 0 bases, the J end lost 7 bases, and 9 bases lay between the germline ends. This CDR3 reads CASSLAWAGGYTF. The CDR3, as DNA: TGTGCCAGCAGCTTAGCCTGGGCAGGTGGCTACACCTTC.

This clone was seen just once. The chain combines TRBV2 with TRBJ1-6, with 9 bases aligning to TRBD1. Looked up from germline, CDR1 is SNHLY and CDR2 is FYNNEI. J was trimmed by 9 bases and V by 6 bases; bases with no gene match: 6. The CDR3 has 14 residues. The CDR3 DNA is TGTGCCAGCAGAGGGACAGGGCTAACTTCACCCCTCCACTTT. Protein product: CASRGTGLTSPLHF.

The rearrangement links TRBV27 to TRBJ2-1; 7 bases fit TRBD2. The germline gives CDR1 MNHEY, CDR2 SMNVEV (reference sequence). The CDR3 is made up of 12 amino acids. V gave up 6 bases and J gave up 6 bases; unmatched junction bases: 2. The CDR3 DNA is TGTGCCAGCAGGGGAGGGAGCAATGAGCAGTTCTTC. Translating gives CASRGGSNEQFF.

J is TRBJ2-1 and V is TRBV11-3, with TRBD2 matching over 10 bases. Germline CDR1 reads SGHNT; CDR2 reads YENEEA. There are 14 residues in the CDR3. V lost 6 bases and J lost 5; bases outside the gene matches: 4. The CDR3 coding sequence is TGTGCCAGCAGTCCGACTAGCGGGCACAATGAGCAGTTCTTC. Its translation: CASSPTSGHNEQFF.

The chain joins TRBV11-2 to TRBJ1-6; D may be TRBD1 (6 bases). CDR1 is SGHAT, CDR2 FQNNGV, per germline. Trimming took 5 bases from V and 7 from J, leaving 12 bases between them. The CDR3 extends over 14 amino acids. Written as DNA, the CDR3 is TGTGCCAGCAGCCCCTGGGACAACAATTCACCCCTCCACTTT. Amino acids: CASSPWDNNSPLHF. The whole variable domain, filled in from reference TRBV11-2 and TRBJ1-6, reads EAGVAQSPRYKIIEKRQSVAFWCNPISGHATLYWYQQILGQGPKLLIQFQNNGVVDDSQLPKDRFSAERLKGVDSTLKIQPAKLEDSAVYLCASSPWDNNSPLHFGNGTRLTVT.

As for this clone: The germline gene is not matched at one end of the junction; a read error may be the cause. The chain combines TRBV19 with TRBJ1-3; D gene ambiguous. The CDR3 covers 14 residues. Germline CDR1 LNHDA, CDR2 SQIVND (reference sequence). The CDR3 DNA reads TGTGCCAGTAGTATAGGGCAGACTGGAAACGCCATATATTTT. It yields the protein CASSIGQTGNAIYF.